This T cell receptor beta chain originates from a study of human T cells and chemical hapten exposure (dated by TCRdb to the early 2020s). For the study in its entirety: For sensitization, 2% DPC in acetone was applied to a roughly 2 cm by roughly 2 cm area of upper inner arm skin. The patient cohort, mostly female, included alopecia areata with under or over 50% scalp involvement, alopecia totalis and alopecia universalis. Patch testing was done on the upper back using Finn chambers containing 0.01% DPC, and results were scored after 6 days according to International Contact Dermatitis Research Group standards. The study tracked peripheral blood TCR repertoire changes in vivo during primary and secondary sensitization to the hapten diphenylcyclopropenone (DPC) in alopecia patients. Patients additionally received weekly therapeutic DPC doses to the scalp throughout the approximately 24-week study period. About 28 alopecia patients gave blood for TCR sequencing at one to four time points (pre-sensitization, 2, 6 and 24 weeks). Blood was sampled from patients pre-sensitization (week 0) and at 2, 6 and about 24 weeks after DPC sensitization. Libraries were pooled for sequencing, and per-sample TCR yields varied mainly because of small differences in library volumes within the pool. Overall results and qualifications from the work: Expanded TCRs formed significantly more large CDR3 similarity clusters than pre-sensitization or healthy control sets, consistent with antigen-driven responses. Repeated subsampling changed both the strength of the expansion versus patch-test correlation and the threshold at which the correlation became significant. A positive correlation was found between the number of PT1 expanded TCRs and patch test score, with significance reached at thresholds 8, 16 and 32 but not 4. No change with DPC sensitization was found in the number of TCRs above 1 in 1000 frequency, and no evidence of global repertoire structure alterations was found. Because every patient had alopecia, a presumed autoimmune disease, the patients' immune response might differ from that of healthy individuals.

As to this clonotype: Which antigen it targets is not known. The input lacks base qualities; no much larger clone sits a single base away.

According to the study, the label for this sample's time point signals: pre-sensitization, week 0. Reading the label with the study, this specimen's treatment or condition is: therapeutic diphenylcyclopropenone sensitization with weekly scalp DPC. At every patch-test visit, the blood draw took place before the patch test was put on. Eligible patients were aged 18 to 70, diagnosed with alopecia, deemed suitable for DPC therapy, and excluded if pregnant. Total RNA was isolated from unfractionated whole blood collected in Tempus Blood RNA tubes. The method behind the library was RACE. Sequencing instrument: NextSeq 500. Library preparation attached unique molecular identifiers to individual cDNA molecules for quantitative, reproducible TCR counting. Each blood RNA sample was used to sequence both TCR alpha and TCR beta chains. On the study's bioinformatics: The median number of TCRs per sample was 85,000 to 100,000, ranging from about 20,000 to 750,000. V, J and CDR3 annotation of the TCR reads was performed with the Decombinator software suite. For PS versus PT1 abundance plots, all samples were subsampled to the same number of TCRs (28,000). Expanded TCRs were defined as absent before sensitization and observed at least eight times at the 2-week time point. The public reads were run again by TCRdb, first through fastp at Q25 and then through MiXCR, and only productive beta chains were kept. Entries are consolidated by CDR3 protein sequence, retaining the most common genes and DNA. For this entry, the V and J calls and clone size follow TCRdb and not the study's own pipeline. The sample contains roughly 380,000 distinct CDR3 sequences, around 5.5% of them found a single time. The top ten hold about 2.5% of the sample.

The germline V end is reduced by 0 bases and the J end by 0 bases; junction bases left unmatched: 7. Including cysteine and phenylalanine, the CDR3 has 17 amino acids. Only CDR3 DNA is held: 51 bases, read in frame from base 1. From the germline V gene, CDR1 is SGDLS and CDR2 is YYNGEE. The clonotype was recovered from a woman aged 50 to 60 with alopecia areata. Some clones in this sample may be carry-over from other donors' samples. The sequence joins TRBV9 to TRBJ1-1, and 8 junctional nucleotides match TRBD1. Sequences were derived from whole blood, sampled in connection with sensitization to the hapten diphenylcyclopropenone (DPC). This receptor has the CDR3 CASSVDSGGGMNTEAFF. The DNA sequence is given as TGTGCCAGCAGCGTAGACTCAGGGGGCGGGATGAACACTGAAGCTTTCTTT.